This T cell receptor beta chain was sequenced for a study of blood T cell repertoires in COVID-19. Study at large: From T cells, B-cell-depleted T cells, or PBMCs came the material, which was cDNA or gDNA.

As handled by the study authors: From reference gene primer amplification, estimates of nucleated cell counts were derived. Only in-frame clones appear in the TCRdb table, and some are missing; sequencing was by immunoSEQ multiplex PCR. The V and J calls and clone size were taken over from that table, and D and trimming were inferred from the DNA. The sample carries fewer than 200,000 clones, 88% recorded once. CDR3 length: 18 amino acids. The V and J ends lost 0 bases and 0 bases, in that order; junction bases with no gene match: 7. Germline assignment: CDR1 SGHDT and CDR2 YYEEEE. The sample taken for sequencing was peripheral blood. The sequence came from a man aged 60 to 69 with acute or convalescent COVID-19. J is TRBJ1-5 and V is TRBV5-6; 9 nucleotides agree with TRBD1. CDR3: CASSLADRGAYSNQPQHF. For the CDR3, the DNA is TGTGCCAGCAGCTTGGCGGACAGGGGCGCCTATAGCAATCAGCCCCAGCATTTT.